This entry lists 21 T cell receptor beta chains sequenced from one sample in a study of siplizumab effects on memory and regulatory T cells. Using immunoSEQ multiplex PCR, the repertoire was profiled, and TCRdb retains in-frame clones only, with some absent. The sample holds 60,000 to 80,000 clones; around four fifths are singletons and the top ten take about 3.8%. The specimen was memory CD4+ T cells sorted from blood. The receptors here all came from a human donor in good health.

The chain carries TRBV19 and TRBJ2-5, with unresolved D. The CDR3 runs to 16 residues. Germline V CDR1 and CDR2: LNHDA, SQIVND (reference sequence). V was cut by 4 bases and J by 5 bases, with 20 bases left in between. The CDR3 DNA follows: TGTGCCAGTAGTAGCCGAACCGCGGCAGTAGGGGAGACCCAGTACTTC. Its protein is CASSSRTAAVGETQYF.

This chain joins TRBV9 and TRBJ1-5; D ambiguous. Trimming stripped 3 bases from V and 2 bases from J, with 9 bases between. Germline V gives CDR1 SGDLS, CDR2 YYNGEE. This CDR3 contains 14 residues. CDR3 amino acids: CASSGSRGNQPQHF. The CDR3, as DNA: TGTGCCAGCAGCGGCTCCCGAGGCAATCAGCCCCAGCATTTT.

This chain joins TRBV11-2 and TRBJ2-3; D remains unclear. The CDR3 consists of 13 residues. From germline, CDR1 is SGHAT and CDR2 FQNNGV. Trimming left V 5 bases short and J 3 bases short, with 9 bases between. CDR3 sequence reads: CASSPSETDTQYF. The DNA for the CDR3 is TGTGCCAGCAGCCCCTCTGAGACAGATACGCAGTATTTT.

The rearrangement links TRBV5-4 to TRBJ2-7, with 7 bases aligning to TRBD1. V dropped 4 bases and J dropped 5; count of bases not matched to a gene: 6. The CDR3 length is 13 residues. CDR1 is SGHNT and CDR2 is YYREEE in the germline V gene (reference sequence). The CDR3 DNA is TGTGCCAGCAGCCCGACAGGGATAGACGAGCAGTACTTC. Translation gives CASSPTGIDEQYF. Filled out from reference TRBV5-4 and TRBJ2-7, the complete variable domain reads ETGVTQSPTHLIKTRGQQVTLRCSSQSGHNTVSWYQQALGQGPQFIFQYYREEENGRGNFPPRFSGLQFPNYSSELNVNALELDDSALYLCASSPTGIDEQYFGPGTRLTVT.

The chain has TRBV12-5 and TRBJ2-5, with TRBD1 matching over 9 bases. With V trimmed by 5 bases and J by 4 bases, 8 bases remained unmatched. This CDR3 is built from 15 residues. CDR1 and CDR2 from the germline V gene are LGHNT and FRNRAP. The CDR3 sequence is CASGPGTGMGETQYF. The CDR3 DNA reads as TGTGCTAGTGGTCCGGGGACAGGGATGGGAGAGACCCAGTACTTC.

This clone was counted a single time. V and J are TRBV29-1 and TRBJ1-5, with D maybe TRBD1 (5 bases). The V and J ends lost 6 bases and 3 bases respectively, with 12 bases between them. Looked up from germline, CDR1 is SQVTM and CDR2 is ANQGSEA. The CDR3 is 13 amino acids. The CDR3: CSVAGTFNQPQHF. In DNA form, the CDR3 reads TGCAGCGTAGCAGGGACTTTCAATCAGCCCCAGCATTTT.

The CDR3 DNA is TGTGCCAGCAGCTTGGGACACGTTGGGGCCAACGTCCTGACTTTC. It yields the protein CASSLGHVGANVLTF. The chain recombines TRBV5-5 with TRBJ2-6, with D unclear. This CDR3 spans 15 amino acids. CDR1 SGHKS and CDR2 YYEKEE come from the germline V gene (reference sequence). V dropped 0 bases and J dropped 3 bases, with 7 bases sitting between them.

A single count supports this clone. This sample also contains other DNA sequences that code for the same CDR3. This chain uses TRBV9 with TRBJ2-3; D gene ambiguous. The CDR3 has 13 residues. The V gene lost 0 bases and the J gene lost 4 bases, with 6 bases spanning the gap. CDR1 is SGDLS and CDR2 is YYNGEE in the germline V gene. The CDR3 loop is CASSVASPDTQYF. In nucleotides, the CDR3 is TGTGCCAGCAGCGTAGCCTCCCCAGATACGCAGTATTTT.

The CDR3 DNA follows: TGTGCCAGCAGCGTCAGGGGGGTAATCGAGCAGTACTTC. Protein sequence: CASSVRGVIEQYF. The V call is TRBV7-2, the J call TRBJ2-7; possible D gene TRBD1, 7 bases. The germline V gene encodes CDR1 SGHTA and CDR2 FQGNSA. The germline V and J ends were trimmed by 5 bases and 6 bases, with 14 bases remaining between them. This CDR3 is 13 amino acids long.

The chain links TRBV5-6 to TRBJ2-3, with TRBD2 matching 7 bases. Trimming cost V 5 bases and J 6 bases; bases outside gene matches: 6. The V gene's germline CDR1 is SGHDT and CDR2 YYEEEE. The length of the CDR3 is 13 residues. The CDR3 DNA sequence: TGTGCCAGCAGTCAGGCGGGAGCGGATACGCAGTATTTT. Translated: CASSQAGADTQYF.

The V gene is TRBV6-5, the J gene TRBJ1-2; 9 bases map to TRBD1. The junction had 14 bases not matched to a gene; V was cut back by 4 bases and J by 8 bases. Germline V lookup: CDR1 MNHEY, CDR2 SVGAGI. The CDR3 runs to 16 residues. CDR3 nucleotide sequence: TGTGCCAGCAGTTCATCAACAGGGGGCCGGTCGTCAGGCTACACCTTC. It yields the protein CASSSSTGGRSSGYTF.

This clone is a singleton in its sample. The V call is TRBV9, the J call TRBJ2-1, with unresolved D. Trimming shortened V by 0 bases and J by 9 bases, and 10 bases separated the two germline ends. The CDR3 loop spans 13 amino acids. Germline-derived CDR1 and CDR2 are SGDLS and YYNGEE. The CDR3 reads CASSVVGVSEQFF. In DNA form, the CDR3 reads TGTGCCAGCAGCGTAGTGGGCGTAAGTGAGCAGTTCTTC.

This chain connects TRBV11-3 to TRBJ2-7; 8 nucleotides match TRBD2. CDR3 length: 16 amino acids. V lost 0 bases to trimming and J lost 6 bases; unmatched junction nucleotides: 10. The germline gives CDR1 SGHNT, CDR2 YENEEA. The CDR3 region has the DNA TGTGCCAGCAGCTTAGATGGAGACGGGGGGGCCTCCGAGCAGTACTTC. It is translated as CASSLDGDGGASEQYF.

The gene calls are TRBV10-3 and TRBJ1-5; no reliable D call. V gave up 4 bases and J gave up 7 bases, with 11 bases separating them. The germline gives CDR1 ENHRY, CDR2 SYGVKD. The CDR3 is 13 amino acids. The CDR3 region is CAISGGVEQPQHF. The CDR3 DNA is TGTGCCATCAGTGGCGGGGTGGAGCAGCCCCAGCATTTT.

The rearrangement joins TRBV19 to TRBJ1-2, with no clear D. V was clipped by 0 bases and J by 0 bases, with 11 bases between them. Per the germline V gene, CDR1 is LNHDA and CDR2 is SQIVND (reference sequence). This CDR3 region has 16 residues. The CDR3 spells CASSIDPVSPNYGYTF. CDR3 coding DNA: TGTGCCAGTAGTATAGACCCGGTCAGCCCTAACTATGGCTACACCTTC.

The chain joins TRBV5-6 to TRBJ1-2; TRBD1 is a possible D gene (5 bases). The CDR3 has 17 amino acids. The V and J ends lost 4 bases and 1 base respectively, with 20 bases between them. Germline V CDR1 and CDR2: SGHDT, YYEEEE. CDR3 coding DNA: TGTGCCAGCAGCGGTGTAGGAGGACAAGAGATTAACTATGGCTACACCTTC. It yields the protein CASSGVGGQEINYGYTF.

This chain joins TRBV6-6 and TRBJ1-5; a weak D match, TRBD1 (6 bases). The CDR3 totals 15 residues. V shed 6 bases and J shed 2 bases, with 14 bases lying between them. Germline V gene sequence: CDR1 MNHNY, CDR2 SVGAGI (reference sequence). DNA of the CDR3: TGTGCCAGCAGACCTACAGGGACCCGCAATCAGCCCCAGCATTTT. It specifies CASRPTGTRNQPQHF.

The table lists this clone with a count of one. The CDR3 loop reads CASSLGVGHEKLFF. The CDR3 DNA reads as TGTGCCAGCAGCCTCGGGGTTGGGCATGAAAAACTGTTTTTT. The chain employs TRBV5-4 and TRBJ1-4; D is undetermined. The CDR3 sequence is 14 residues long. In germline, CDR1 is SGHNT, CDR2 YYREEE (reference sequence). The V end lost 4 bases, the J end lost 6 bases, and 13 bases lay between the germline ends.

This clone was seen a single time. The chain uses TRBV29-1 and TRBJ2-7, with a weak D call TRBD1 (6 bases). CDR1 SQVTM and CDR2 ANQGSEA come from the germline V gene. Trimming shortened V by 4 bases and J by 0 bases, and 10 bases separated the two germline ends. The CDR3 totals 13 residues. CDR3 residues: CSVGTGFSYEQYF. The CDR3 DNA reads TGCAGCGTTGGTACAGGGTTCTCCTACGAGCAGTACTTC.

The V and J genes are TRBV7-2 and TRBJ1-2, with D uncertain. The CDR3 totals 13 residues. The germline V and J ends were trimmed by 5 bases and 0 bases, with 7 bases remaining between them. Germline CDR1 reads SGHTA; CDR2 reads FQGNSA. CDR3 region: CASSPQANYGYTF. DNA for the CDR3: TGTGCCAGCAGCCCTCAGGCTAACTATGGCTACACCTTC.

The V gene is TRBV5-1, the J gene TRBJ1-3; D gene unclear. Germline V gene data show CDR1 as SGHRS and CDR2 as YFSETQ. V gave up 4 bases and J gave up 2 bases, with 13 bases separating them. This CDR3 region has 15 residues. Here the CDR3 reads CASSRVSDPGNTIYF. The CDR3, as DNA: TGCGCCAGCAGCCGGGTCTCGGATCCTGGAAACACCATATATTTT. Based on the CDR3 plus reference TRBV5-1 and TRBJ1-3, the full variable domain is KAGVTQTPRYLIKTRGQQVTLSCSPISGHRSVSWYQQTPGQGLQFLFEYFSETQRNKGNFPGRFSGRQFSNSRSEMNVSTLELGDSALYLCASSRVSDPGNTIYFGEGSWLTVV.